These 7 T cell receptor beta chains share one sample of origin, sequenced in a study of OX40 agonist ivuxolimab in advanced cancers. Library construction relied on the immunoSEQ multiplex PCR assay. What TCRdb holds here is the immuneACCESS table cut down to in-frame rearrangements. Part of the clones is not present; checked against another copy, under half of the missing clones reflect an unresolved V gene, and the others are unexplained. This sample has approximately 92,000 clones in its table, and 70% to 85% of those were observed once. The ten largest clones add up to less than 5.5% of the sample. The specimen comprised CD4+ or CD8+ T cells sorted from blood, sampled in a trial of the OX40 agonist ivuxolimab. The receptors shown here come from an adult with an advanced solid tumor such as melanoma, head and neck, liver or kidney cancer.

The chain carries TRBV2 and TRBJ2-7; D is unclear. CDR1 is SNHLY and CDR2 is FYNNEI in the germline V gene. CDR3 length equals 15 residues. V was pared by 3 bases and J by 2 bases, with 14 bases between. CDR3 protein: CASSDTVSSPYEQYF. CDR3 sequence (DNA): TGTGCCAGCAGTGACACCGTCTCATCACCCTACGAGCAGTACTTC.

The table lists this clone with a few counts. The chain uses TRBV2 and TRBJ1-4; 9 positions match TRBD1. CDR3 length: 14 residues. Germline V lookup: CDR1 SNHLY, CDR2 FYNNEI. Trimming cost V 4 bases and J 5 bases; bases outside gene matches: 2. CDR3 DNA: TGTGCCAGCAGTGGGGGGACAGGGAATGAAAAACTGTTTTTT. Translated, it gives CASSGGTGNEKLFF.

This clone was seen a single time. The chain couples TRBV19 to TRBJ2-1; TRBD2 agrees at 7 bases. CDR1 and CDR2 from the germline V gene are LNHDA and SQIVND (reference sequence). V trimming: 4 bases; J trimming: 1 base; junction bases outside the gene matches: 10. The CDR3 runs to 17 residues. Written as DNA, the CDR3 is TGTGCCAGTAGTACTAACTGGGGGGGAAAATCCTACAATGAGCAGTTCTTC. This sequence encodes CASSTNWGGKSYNEQFF. The whole variable domain, remainder taken from reference TRBV19 and TRBJ2-1, is DGGITQSPKYLFRKEGQNVTLSCEQNLNHDAMYWYRQDPGQGLRLIYYSQIVNDFQKGDIAEGYSVSREKKESFPLTVTSAQKNPTAFYLCASSTNWGGKSYNEQFFGPGTRLTVL.

This clone was counted a single time. The chain couples TRBV12-5 to TRBJ2-7, with 7 positions matching TRBD1. CDR1 and CDR2 (germline): LGHNT, FRNRAP. Trimming took 5 bases from V and 2 from J; bases not matched to a gene: 6. The length of the CDR3 is 14 residues. The CDR3 DNA reads TGTGCTAGTGGTATAGGACAGGTAGCCTACGAGCAGTACTTC. Encoded protein: CASGIGQVAYEQYF.

The chain combines TRBV7-2 with TRBJ2-7, with 7 positions matching TRBD2. Per germline, CDR1 SGHTA and CDR2 FQGNSA. This CDR3 spans 13 amino acids. V lost 1 base, J lost 4 bases, and 1 base stayed unmatched. In DNA, the CDR3 is TGTGCCAGCAGCTTAGAGGGAGGGTACGAGCAGTACTTC. The encoded protein is CASSLEGGYEQYF.

The chain is built from TRBV19 and TRBJ1-2; 10 nucleotides agree with TRBD1. J was trimmed by 3 bases and V by 9 bases; bases with no gene match: 4. The length of the CDR3 is 13 residues. The germline V gene encodes CDR1 LNHDA and CDR2 SQIVND (reference sequence). The CDR3: CASWDRGDYGYTF. DNA for the CDR3: TGTGCCAGCTGGGACAGGGGTGACTATGGCTACACCTTC.

This chain links TRBV5-1 with TRBJ2-2; 10 bases are a match to TRBD2. The CDR3 has 14 amino acids. Unmatched junction bases numbered 1, after V lost 3 bases and J lost 5 bases. The germline gives CDR1 SGHRS, CDR2 YFSETQ. The CDR3 region is CASSYSGGTGELFF. The CDR3 DNA sequence: TGCGCCAGCAGCTATAGCGGGGGGACCGGGGAGCTGTTTTTT.